A single sample gave rise to the 32 T cell receptor beta chains below, sequenced in a study of blood T cell repertoires in COVID-19. The table came from immunoSEQ multiplex PCR; TCRdb's copy has only in-frame clones and leaves some out. The data hold 100,000 or so clones, with around 80% observed a single time. The sequenced sample was peripheral blood. The receptors come from a man aged 45-60 years with active or convalescent COVID-19.

This sequence joins TRBV7-9 and TRBJ2-1, with 7 bases aligning to TRBD2. Germline V CDR1 and CDR2: SEHNR, FQNEAQ (reference sequence). This CDR3 comprises 13 residues. The CDR3 protein is CVIGGGTYNEQFF. The CDR3 coding sequence is TGTGTGATTGGGGGGGGAACCTACAATGAGCAGTTCTTC.

This sequence joins TRBV9 and TRBJ2-3, with 11 bases identical to TRBD2. Germline loops: CDR1 SGDLS, CDR2 YYNGEE. Losses at the gene ends were 3 bases for V and 8 bases for J; bases not matched to a gene: 14. The CDR3 totals 17 residues. CDR3 DNA: TGTGCCAGCAGCGACCTTAGCGGGGGGGCCTCCCCCCCTACGCAGTATTTT. Translating it yields CASSDLSGGASPPTQYF.

The chain has TRBV20-1 and TRBJ2-5; D is unclear. CDR1 and CDR2 from the germline V gene are DFQATT and SNEGSKA (reference sequence). V lost 4 bases and J lost 5, with 8 bases in between. The CDR3 totals 11 residues. DNA for the CDR3: TGCAGTGCTAAGGTGGAGGAGACCCAGTACTTC. Translated: CSAKVEETQYF.

The chain has TRBV28 and TRBJ2-5, with a tentative D call TRBD1 (6 bases). V shed 7 bases and J shed 1 base, with 16 bases lying between them. Germline values: CDR1 MDHEN, CDR2 SYDVKM. The CDR3 spans 15 residues. The CDR3 spells CASNDGQNLQETQYF. CDR3 nucleotide sequence: TGTGCCAGCAACGATGGACAGAACCTCCAAGAGACCCAGTACTTC.

The chain uses TRBV5-4 and TRBJ2-5; 9 positions match TRBD2. The CDR3 extends over 17 amino acids. From germline, CDR1 is SGHNT and CDR2 YYREEE (reference sequence). J was trimmed by 5 bases and V by 4 bases; bases with no gene match: 15. The CDR3: CASSLKAGGSYGETQYF. CDR3 nucleotide sequence: TGTGCCAGCAGCCTCAAAGCGGGGGGATCGTATGGGGAGACCCAGTACTTC.

The V call is TRBV6-5, the J call TRBJ1-2; possibly TRBD1 for D (6 bases). CDR1 MNHEY and CDR2 SVGAGI come from the germline V gene. The CDR3 contains 13 residues. Trimming stripped 2 bases from V and 6 bases from J, with 10 bases between. CDR3 sequence reads: CASSYLQGDGYTF. CDR3 in DNA: TGTGCCAGCAGTTACCTACAGGGAGATGGCTACACCTTC.

The chain recombines TRBV5-1 with TRBJ2-2, with 10 positions matching TRBD1. Per germline, CDR1 SGHRS and CDR2 YFSETQ. This CDR3 is 14 amino acids long. V lost 5 bases to trimming and J lost 5 bases; unmatched junction nucleotides: 3. CDR3 in amino acids: CASRGTGETGELFF. In nucleotides, the CDR3 is TGCGCCAGCAGGGGGACAGGGGAAACCGGGGAGCTGTTTTTT. Full variable domain (outside the CDR3, taken from reference TRBV5-1 and TRBJ2-2): KAGVTQTPRYLIKTRGQQVTLSCSPISGHRSVSWYQQTPGQGLQFLFEYFSETQRNKGNFPGRFSGRQFSNSRSEMNVSTLELGDSALYLCASRGTGETGELFFGEGSRLTVL.

J is TRBJ2-3 and V is TRBV23-1, with D possibly matching TRBD1 (6 bases). TRBV23-1 is labeled an ORF, and its function is uncertain. The CDR3 contains 16 residues. Deletions cut 5 bases from V and 7 bases from J, with 22 bases between. CDR3 nucleotides: TGCGCCAGCAGTATATTGAGTGGAATACAGGGATATACGCAGTATTTT. Residues: CASSILSGIQGYTQYF.

J is TRBJ2-3 and V is TRBV10-3; 8 nucleotides line up with TRBD1. The V gene end was trimmed by 6 bases and the J gene end by 3 bases; junction bases not matched to a gene: 5. The CDR3 consists of 14 residues. Germline-derived CDR1 and CDR2 are ENHRY and SYGVKD. The CDR3: CAIRQGASTDTQYF. The CDR3 DNA sequence: TGTGCCATCAGGCAGGGGGCCAGTACAGATACGCAGTATTTT.

The chain employs TRBV27 and TRBJ2-2, with 9 positions matching TRBD1. CDR1 is MNHEY and CDR2 is SMNVEV in the germline V gene (reference sequence). J lost 5 bases, V lost 4 bases, and 8 bases had no gene match. The CDR3 runs to 16 residues. The CDR3 loop reads CASSSNRGLLTGELFF. DNA for the CDR3: TGTGCCAGCAGTTCAAACAGGGGGCTTCTAACCGGGGAGCTGTTTTTT.

The chain combines TRBV5-1 with TRBJ2-7, with D possibly TRBD1 on 6 matching bases. The CDR3 has 14 residues. Germline CDR1 SGHRS, CDR2 YFSETQ. V gave up 0 bases and J gave up 2 bases, with 9 bases separating them. CDR3 sequence (DNA): TGCGCCAGCAGCTTGGGGGACACCACCTACGAGCAGTACTTC. Protein sequence: CASSLGDTTYEQYF.

The chain carries TRBV4-1 and TRBJ1-4; no clear D. The CDR3 extends over 17 amino acids. V shed 1 base and J shed 5 bases, with 17 bases lying between them. Germline loops: CDR1 MGHRA, CDR2 YSYEKL. The CDR3 coding sequence is TGCGCCAGCAGCCAAGGAAGAGGAAACACCGGGAATGAAAAACTGTTTTTT. Translating it yields CASSQGRGNTGNEKLFF.

This clone has only one observation. This rearrangement joins TRBV9 to TRBJ2-3, with 12 bases fitting TRBD1. CDR1 and CDR2 from the germline V gene are SGDLS and YYNGEE. The ends lost 2 bases at V and 5 bases at J; junction bases unmatched: 3. The CDR3 sequence is 15 residues long. The CDR3 DNA is TGTGCCAGCAGCGTGGGACAGGGGGCCGGAGATACGCAGTATTTT. The encoded protein is CASSVGQGAGDTQYF.

J is TRBJ2-3 and V is TRBV4-2, with 11 positions matching TRBD2. This CDR3 is built from 16 residues. Per the germline V gene, CDR1 is LGHNA and CDR2 is YNFKEQ. Unmatched junction bases numbered 3, after V lost 4 bases and J lost 0 bases. The CDR3 bases are TGTGCCAGCAGCCGGCTAGCGGGGGGAAGCACAGATACGCAGTATTTT. Translating gives CASSRLAGGSTDTQYF.

The chain employs TRBV9 and TRBJ1-4; a possible D gene is TRBD1 (5 bases). V shed 0 bases and J shed 8 bases, with 14 bases lying between them. This CDR3 has 15 amino acids. Germline values: CDR1 SGDLS, CDR2 YYNGEE. The CDR3 bases are TGTGCCAGCAGCGTAGCTCAGGGTGGTCGAGAAAAACTGTTTTTT. It encodes CASSVAQGGREKLFF.

This clone was seen a few times. V usage is TRBV11-2 and J usage is TRBJ1-2, with 10 bases that match TRBD1. This CDR3 has 14 residues. The ends lost 5 bases at V and 3 bases at J; junction bases unmatched: 3. Germline CDR1 is SGHAT and CDR2 is FQNNGV. CDR3 sequence reads: CASSRQGADYGYTF. CDR3 nucleotides: TGTGCCAGCAGCCGACAGGGGGCGGACTATGGCTACACCTTC.

For the CDR3, the DNA is TGTGCCAGCAGTGATGTAGGGGATGAAAAACTGTTTTTT. It yields the protein CASSDVGDEKLFF. The chain is built from TRBV6-2 or TRBV6-3 and TRBJ1-4; D possibly corresponds to TRBD1 (5 bases). Germline V gene sequence: CDR1 MNHEY, CDR2 SVGEGT. The CDR3 is 13 amino acids. The germline V and J ends were trimmed by 5 bases and 6 bases, with 10 bases remaining between them.

This chain uses TRBV29-1 with TRBJ2-3, with 7 bases matching TRBD2. This CDR3 comprises 12 residues. The ends lost 6 bases at V and 7 bases at J; junction bases unmatched: 7. Germline lookup yields CDR1 SQVTM and CDR2 ANQGSEA. CDR3 DNA: TGCAGCGTGGACCGGGAGGCGAATACGCAGTATTTT. This translates into CSVDREANTQYF.

The V call is TRBV24-1, the J call TRBJ1-4; no clear D gene. V lost 4 bases and J lost 8, with 7 bases in between. Germline V lookup: CDR1 KGHDR, CDR2 SFDVKD. This CDR3 is 12 amino acids long. CDR3 coding DNA: TGTGCCACCAGTGACCCTTTCGAAAAACTGTTTTTT. Translated, it gives CATSDPFEKLFF.

This clone was counted only a few times. This chain connects TRBV7-2 to TRBJ1-5, with TRBD1 identical over 8 bases. The CDR3 contains 15 residues. J was trimmed by 6 bases and V by 1 base; bases with no gene match: 5. CDR1 is SGHTA and CDR2 is FQGNSA in the germline V gene. The DNA for the CDR3 is TGTGCCAGCAGCTTAGGAAGTCAGGGGGCTCAGCCCCAGCATTTT. It specifies CASSLGSQGAQPQHF.

The chain uses TRBV7-2 and TRBJ1-3; 7 positions agree with TRBD1. CDR3 length equals 14 residues. V trimming: 3 bases; J trimming: 3 bases; junction bases outside the gene matches: 2. The V gene's germline CDR1 is SGHTA and CDR2 FQGNSA. DNA of the CDR3: TGTGCCAGCAGCTTCGGACAGGTTGGAAACACCATATATTTT. Translated: CASSFGQVGNTIYF.

The chain recombines TRBV10-2 with TRBJ2-1; a weak D match, TRBD1 (6 bases). CDR1 and CDR2 (germline): WSHSY, SAAADI. The CDR3 has 15 residues. V lost 6 bases, J lost 4 bases, and 16 bases lay in between. The CDR3 loop reads CASRGPGTYYNEQFF. DNA of the CDR3: TGCGCCAGCAGGGGCCCAGGGACATATTACAATGAGCAGTTCTTC.

This chain uses TRBV5-6 with TRBJ2-5; 10 bases match TRBD2. V was clipped by 2 bases and J by 5 bases; unmatched bases: 12. This CDR3 comprises 17 residues. CDR1 and CDR2 (germline): SGHDT, YYEEEE. CDR3 bases: TGTGCCAGCAGCTTTAGCCCAGCGGGGGGGCTGGGGGAGACCCAGTACTTC. Its translation: CASSFSPAGGLGETQYF.

V usage is TRBV19 and J usage is TRBJ2-3; 8 nucleotides align to TRBD2. Germline lookup yields CDR1 LNHDA and CDR2 SQIVND (reference sequence). After removal of 9 bases from V and 3 bases from J, the junction contained 11 bases not matched to a gene. This CDR3 has 15 residues. CDR3 coding DNA: TGTGCCAGCCGGGGGGGGGTGGCCTTTACAGATACGCAGTATTTT. Translating gives CASRGGVAFTDTQYF.

The V call is TRBV5-8, the J call TRBJ2-5; D perhaps matches TRBD1 (6 bases). In germline, CDR1 is SGHTS, CDR2 YDEGEE. The ends were cut back, 4 bases at V and 2 bases at J, with 9 bases in the middle. The CDR3 is made up of 13 amino acids. The CDR3 sequence is CASSRGQQETQYF. CDR3 coding DNA: TGTGCCAGCAGCCGCGGACAGCAAGAGACCCAGTACTTC.

This chain connects TRBV9 to TRBJ1-2; perhaps TRBD1 as D (6 bases). The CDR3 covers 14 residues. Trimming cost V 1 base and J 4 bases, with 11 bases left between them. Germline values: CDR1 SGDLS, CDR2 YYNGEE. CDR3 DNA: TGTGCCAGCAGCGTAACAGGGTCTCTCTATGGCTACACCTTC. It is translated as CASSVTGSLYGYTF.

The chain couples TRBV24-1 to TRBJ2-7; 8 positions agree with TRBD1. J was trimmed by 11 bases and V by 4 bases; bases with no gene match: 6. This CDR3 comprises 12 residues. Germline values: CDR1 KGHDR, CDR2 SFDVKD. CDR3 sequence reads: CATSDPDRVKYF. The CDR3 DNA follows: TGTGCCACCAGTGACCCGGACAGGGTGAAGTACTTC.

The V gene is TRBV5-8, the J gene TRBJ1-2; D possibly corresponds to TRBD1 (5 bases). The CDR3 totals 13 residues. Germline CDR1 and CDR2: SGHTS and YDEGEE. The V end lost 4 bases, the J end lost 6 bases, and 13 bases lay between the germline ends. CDR3 sequence (DNA): TGTGCCAGCAGCCCGATAGGGGCCGATGGCTACACCTTC. It yields the protein CASSPIGADGYTF.

The table lists this clone with a count of one. The chain uses TRBV18 and TRBJ1-1; no definite D call. The germline V and J ends were trimmed by 3 bases and 0 bases, with 11 bases remaining between them. There are 15 residues in the CDR3. Germline V gene data show CDR1 as KGHSH and CDR2 as LQKENI. In DNA form, the CDR3 reads TGTGCCAGCTCACCGTTTACAGAGATGAACACTGAAGCTTTCTTT. Translated: CASSPFTEMNTEAFF.

J is TRBJ2-7 and V is TRBV27; D is unresolved. With 2 bases removed from V and 5 bases from J, the gap between germline ends came to 13 bases. CDR1 is MNHEY and CDR2 is SMNVEV in the germline V gene (reference sequence). This CDR3 has 14 residues. The CDR3 region is CASSLGGSSHEQYF. The CDR3 coding sequence is TGTGCCAGCAGTTTAGGCGGCAGTAGCCACGAGCAGTACTTC.

The chain joins TRBV11-2 to TRBJ2-5; 10 bases align to TRBD2. This CDR3 has 14 residues. Trimming took 3 bases from V and 5 from J; bases not matched to a gene: 3. Germline CDR1 reads SGHAT; CDR2 reads FQNNGV. The CDR3 protein is CASSLSTSGETQYF. As DNA, the CDR3 is TGTGCCAGCAGCTTGTCGACTAGCGGGGAGACCCAGTACTTC.

CDR3 in amino acids: CASSKYRDTGQPQHF. CDR3 nucleotide sequence: TGTGCCAGCAGTAAGTACCGGGATACGGGTCAGCCCCAGCATTTT. V gene TRBV6-2 or TRBV6-3 combines with J gene TRBJ1-5; D is unclear. In germline, CDR1 is MNHEY, CDR2 SVGEGT. Trimming stripped 5 bases from V and 6 bases from J, with 17 bases between. The CDR3 runs to 15 residues.